Below are 4 T cell receptor beta chains sequenced from a single sample in a study of control samples from healthy donors and cancer patients. Some clones are missing from TCRdb's copy, which holds only in-frame ones; the method was immunoSEQ multiplex PCR. This sample has 100,000 to 150,000 clones; about 95% occur once, and the top ten carry about 3.5%. The sample consisted of blood. The receptor source for this set is a man younger than 40 in good health.

J is TRBJ1-3 and V is TRBV5-1; possibly TRBD1 for D (6 bases). Trimming took off 4 bases at V and 0 bases at J, with 8 bases between the two ends. The CDR3 has 14 amino acids. Germline V gives CDR1 SGHRS, CDR2 YFSETQ. The CDR3, as DNA: TGCGCCAGCAGCGGGGGCCCCTCTGGAAACACCATATATTTT. As protein: CASSGGPSGNTIYF.

The rearrangement joins TRBV12-3 or TRBV12-4 to TRBJ1-5; TRBD1 matches 7 bases. J was trimmed by 6 bases and V by 6 bases; bases with no gene match: 5. CDR3 length: 13 amino acids. The CDR3 DNA sequence: TGTGCCAGCAGGGGACAGACAGGTCAGCCCCAGCATTTT. It translates to CASRGQTGQPQHF.

This clone was seen just once. The CDR3 coding sequence is TGTGCCAGCAGCTTGAGGCGGCCGCAACCTGAAGCTTTCTTT. Translating it yields CASSLRRPQPEAFF. The chain is built from TRBV11-2 and TRBJ1-1, with D uncertain. The CDR3 spans 14 residues. Germline V gene data show CDR1 as SGHAT and CDR2 as FQNNGV. V lost 3 bases and J lost 6, with 14 bases in between. The full variable domain, with the rest looked up from reference TRBV11-2 and TRBJ1-1, is EAGVAQSPRYKIIEKRQSVAFWCNPISGHATLYWYQQILGQGPKLLIQFQNNGVVDDSQLPKDRFSAERLKGVDSTLKIQPAKLEDSAVYLCASSLRRPQPEAFFGQGTRLTVV.

The J gene is TRBJ1-2, the V gene TRBV7-9, with a weak D call TRBD1 (6 bases). The germline CDR1 and CDR2 sequences are SEHNR and FQNEAQ (reference sequence). The CDR3 contains 11 residues. V dropped 5 bases and J dropped 12 bases, with 13 bases sitting between them. The CDR3 DNA sequence: TGTGCCAGCAGCGTAGGGGGAATGGACACCTTC. It encodes CASSVGGMDTF. Full variable domain (outside the CDR3, taken from reference TRBV7-9 and TRBJ1-2): DTGVSQNPRHKITKRGQNVTFRCDPISEHNRLYWYRQTLGQGPEFLTYFQNEAQLEKSRLLSDRFSAERPKGSFSTLEIQRTEQGDSAMYLCASSVGGMDTFGSGTRLTVV.